This T cell receptor beta chain was profiled in a study of blood T cells in healthy people across ages. About the study: Capturing about one barcoded beta molecule per two T cells was achieved by template switching.

Findings and limits, study-wide: Donors of long life had a larger count of naive CD4+ cells and greater diversity than aged donors.

The trim removed 3 bases at V and 11 bases at J, leaving 6 bases unmatched. The V gene's germline CDR1 is SQVTM and CDR2 ANQGSEA. The CDR3 sequence is 13 residues long. The authors ran a second PCR of roughly 6 to 11 cycles using a sample-barcoded 5' primer and a J-beta primer mix. A single record per CDR3 protein comes from TCRdb applying MiXCR to the 5' RACE reads. Among over 950,000 distinct CDR3 sequences listed, 51% were seen once. Sample donors were healthy Caucasian individuals that came from Russia, aged about 6 to 95. As for this clonotype: Its antigen is not known.

V gene TRBV29-1 combines with J gene TRBJ1-5; TRBD1 matches 11 bases. This receptor was identified in a woman aged 60 to 75 in good health. Sequenced input: blood. CDR3 sequence reads: CSVEGQGGTTQHF. The CDR3 nucleotides read TGCAGCGTTGAGGGACAGGGGGGCACGACCCAGCATTTT.